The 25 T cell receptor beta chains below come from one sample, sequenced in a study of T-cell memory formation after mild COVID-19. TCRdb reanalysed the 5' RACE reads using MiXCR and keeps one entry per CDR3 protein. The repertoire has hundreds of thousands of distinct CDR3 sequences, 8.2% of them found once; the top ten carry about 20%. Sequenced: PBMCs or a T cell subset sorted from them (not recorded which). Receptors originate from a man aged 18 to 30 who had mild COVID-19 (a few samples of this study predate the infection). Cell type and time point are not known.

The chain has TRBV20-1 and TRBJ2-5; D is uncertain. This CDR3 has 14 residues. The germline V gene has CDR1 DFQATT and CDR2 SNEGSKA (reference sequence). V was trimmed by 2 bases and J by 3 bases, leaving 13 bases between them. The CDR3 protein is CSARTETWEETQYF. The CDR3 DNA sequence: TGCAGTGCTAGAACCGAGACTTGGGAAGAGACCCAGTACTTC.

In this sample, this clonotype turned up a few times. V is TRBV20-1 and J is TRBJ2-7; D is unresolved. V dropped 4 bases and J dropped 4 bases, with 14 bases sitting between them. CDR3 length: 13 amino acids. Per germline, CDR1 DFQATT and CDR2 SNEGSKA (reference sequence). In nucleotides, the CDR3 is TGCAGTGCTACTCCCGGGCCTCGTTACGAGCAGTACTTC. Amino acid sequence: CSATPGPRYEQYF.

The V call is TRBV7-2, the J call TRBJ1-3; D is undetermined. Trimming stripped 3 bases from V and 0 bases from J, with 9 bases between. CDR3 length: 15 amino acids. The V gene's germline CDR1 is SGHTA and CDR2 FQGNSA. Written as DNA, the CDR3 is TGTGCCAGCAGCTTTGCCATAAGCTCTGGAAACACCATATATTTT. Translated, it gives CASSFAISSGNTIYF.

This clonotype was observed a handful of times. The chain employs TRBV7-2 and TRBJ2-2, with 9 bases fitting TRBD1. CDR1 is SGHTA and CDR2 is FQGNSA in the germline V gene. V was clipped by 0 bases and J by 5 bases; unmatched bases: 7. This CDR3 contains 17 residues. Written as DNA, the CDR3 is TGTGCCAGCAGCTTAGCCGGGACAGGGTTAGGGACCGGGGAGCTGTTTTTT. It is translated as CASSLAGTGLGTGELFF.

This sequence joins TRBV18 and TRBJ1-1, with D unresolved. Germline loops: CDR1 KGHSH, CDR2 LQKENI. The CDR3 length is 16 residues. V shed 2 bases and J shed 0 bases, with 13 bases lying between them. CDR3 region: CASSPENWYMNTEAFF. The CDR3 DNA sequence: TGTGCCAGCTCACCAGAGAACTGGTACATGAACACTGAAGCTTTCTTT.

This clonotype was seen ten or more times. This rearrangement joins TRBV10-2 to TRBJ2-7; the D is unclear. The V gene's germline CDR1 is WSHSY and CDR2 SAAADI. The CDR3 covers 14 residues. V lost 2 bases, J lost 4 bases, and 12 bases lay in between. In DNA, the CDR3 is TGCGCCAGCAGTGAGGGGGTACAGACTTACGAGCAGTACGTC. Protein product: CASSEGVQTYEQYV.

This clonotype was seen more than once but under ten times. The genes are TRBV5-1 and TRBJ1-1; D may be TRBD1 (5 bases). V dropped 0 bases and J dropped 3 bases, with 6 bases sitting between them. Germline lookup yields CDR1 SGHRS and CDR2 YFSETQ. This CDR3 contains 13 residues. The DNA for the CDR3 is TGCGCCAGCAGCTTGGGGGGCCACACTGAAGCTTTCTTT. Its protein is CASSLGGHTEAFF. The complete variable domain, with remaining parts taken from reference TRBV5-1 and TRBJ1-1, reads KAGVTQTPRYLIKTRGQQVTLSCSPISGHRSVSWYQQTPGQGLQFLFEYFSETQRNKGNFPGRFSGRQFSNSRSEMNVSTLELGDSALYLCASSLGGHTEAFFGQGTRLTVV.

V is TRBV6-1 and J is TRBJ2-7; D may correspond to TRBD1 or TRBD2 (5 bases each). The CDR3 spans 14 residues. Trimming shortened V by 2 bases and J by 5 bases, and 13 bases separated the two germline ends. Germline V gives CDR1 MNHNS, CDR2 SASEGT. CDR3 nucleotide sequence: TGTGCCAGCAGTGAAAGGCTGGGACCCGACGAGCAGTACTTC. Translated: CASSERLGPDEQYF.

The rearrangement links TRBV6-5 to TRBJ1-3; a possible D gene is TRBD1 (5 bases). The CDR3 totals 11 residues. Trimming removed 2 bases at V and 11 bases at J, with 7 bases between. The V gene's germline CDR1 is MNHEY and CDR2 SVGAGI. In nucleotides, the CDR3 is TGTGCCAGCAGTTACAGGGACGCCATATATTTT. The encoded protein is CASSYRDAIYF.

The CDR3 here is CASSPRAAGEQYV. Here the CDR3 DNA reads TGTGCCAGCAGCCCCCGGGCAGCGGGCGAGCAGTACGTC. The rearrangement links TRBV7-9 to TRBJ2-7; D might be TRBD2 (6 bases). The germline V and J ends were trimmed by 5 bases and 6 bases, with 14 bases remaining between them. CDR3 length: 13 residues. Germline V gene lookup returns CDR1 SEHNR and CDR2 FQNEAQ (reference sequence).

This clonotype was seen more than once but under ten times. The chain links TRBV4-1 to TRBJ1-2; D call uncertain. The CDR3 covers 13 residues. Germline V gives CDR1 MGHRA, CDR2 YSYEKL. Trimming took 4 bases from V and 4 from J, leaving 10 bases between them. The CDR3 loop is CASSPDQSYGYTF. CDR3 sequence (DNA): TGCGCCAGCAGCCCGGACCAAAGCTATGGCTACACCTTC.

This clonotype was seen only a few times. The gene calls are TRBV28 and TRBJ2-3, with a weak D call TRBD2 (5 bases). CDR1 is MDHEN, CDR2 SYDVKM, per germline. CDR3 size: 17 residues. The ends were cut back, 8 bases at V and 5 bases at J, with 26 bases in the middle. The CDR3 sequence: CASAPAVPGLRGDTQYF. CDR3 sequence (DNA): TGTGCCAGCGCTCCAGCAGTCCCGGGTCTTCGGGGAGATACGCAGTATTTT.

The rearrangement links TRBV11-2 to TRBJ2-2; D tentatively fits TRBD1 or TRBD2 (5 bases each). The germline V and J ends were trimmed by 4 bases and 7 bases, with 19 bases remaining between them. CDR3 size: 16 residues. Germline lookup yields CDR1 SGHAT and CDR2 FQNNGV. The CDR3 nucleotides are TGTGCCAGCAGCTACTCCATATGGGGGTCCGGCGGGGAGCTGTTTTTT. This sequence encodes CASSYSIWGSGGELFF.

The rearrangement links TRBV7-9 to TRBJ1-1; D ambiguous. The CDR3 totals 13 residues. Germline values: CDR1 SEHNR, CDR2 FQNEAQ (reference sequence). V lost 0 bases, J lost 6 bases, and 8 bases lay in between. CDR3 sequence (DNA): TGTGCCAGCAGCTTAGCGGGTAGGGCTGAAGCTTTCTTT. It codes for CASSLAGRAEAFF.

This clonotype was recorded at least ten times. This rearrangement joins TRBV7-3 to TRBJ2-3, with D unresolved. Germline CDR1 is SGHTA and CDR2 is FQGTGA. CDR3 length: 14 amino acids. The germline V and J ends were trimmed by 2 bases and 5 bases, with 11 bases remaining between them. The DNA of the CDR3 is TGTGCCAGCAGCTTAGCCCCGACGGGAGATACGCAGTATTTT. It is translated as CASSLAPTGDTQYF.

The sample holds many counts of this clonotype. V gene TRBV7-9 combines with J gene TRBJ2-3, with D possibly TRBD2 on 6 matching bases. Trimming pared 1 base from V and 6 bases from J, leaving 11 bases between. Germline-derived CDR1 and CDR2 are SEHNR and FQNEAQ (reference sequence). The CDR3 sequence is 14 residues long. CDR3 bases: TGTGCCAGCAGCTTAGGACTAGGGGTCGATACGCAGTATTTT. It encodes CASSLGLGVDTQYF.

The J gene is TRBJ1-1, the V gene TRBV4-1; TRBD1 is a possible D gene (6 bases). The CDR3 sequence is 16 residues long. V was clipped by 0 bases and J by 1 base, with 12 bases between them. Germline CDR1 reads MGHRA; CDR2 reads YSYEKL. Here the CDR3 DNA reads TGCGCCAGCAGCCAAGATCGGGGCAGGGGGAACACTGAAGCTTTCTTT. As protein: CASSQDRGRGNTEAFF.

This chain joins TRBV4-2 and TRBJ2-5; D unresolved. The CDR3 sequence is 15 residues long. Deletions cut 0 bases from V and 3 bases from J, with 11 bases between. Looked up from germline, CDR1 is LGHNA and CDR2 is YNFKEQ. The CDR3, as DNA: TGTGCCAGCAGCCAAGATACGGCCGAGAAAGAGACCCAGTACTTC. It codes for CASSQDTAEKETQYF.

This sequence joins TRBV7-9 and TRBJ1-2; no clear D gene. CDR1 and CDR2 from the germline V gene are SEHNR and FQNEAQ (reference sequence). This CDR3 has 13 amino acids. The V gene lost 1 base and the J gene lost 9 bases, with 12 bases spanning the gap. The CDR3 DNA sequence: TGTGCCAGCAGCTTAGATTCGTTTCAGAGCTACACCTTC. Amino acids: CASSLDSFQSYTF.

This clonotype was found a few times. As DNA, the CDR3 is TGCAGTCTGCTAGGAAGGGATACGCAGTATTTT. Protein sequence: CSLLGRDTQYF. The chain uses TRBV20-1 and TRBJ2-3; D unclear. Trimming cost V 8 bases and J 6 bases, with 12 bases left between them. Germline loops: CDR1 DFQATT, CDR2 SNEGSKA (reference sequence). The CDR3 covers 11 residues.

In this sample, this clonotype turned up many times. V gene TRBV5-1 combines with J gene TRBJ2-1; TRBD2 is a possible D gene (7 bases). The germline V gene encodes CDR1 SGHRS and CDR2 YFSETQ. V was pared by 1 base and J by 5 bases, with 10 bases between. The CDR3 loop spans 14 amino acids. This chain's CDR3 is CASSLPGGHNEQFF. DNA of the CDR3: TGCGCCAGCAGCTTGCCGGGGGGCCACAATGAGCAGTTCTTC.

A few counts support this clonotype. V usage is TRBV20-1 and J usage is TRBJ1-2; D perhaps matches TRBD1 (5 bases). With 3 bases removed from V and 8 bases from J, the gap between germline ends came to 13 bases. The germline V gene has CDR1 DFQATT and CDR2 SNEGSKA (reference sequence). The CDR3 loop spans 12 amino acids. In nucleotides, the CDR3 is TGCAGTGCTAGCTCCCTCAGGGAGGGCTACACCTTC. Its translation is CSASSLREGYTF.

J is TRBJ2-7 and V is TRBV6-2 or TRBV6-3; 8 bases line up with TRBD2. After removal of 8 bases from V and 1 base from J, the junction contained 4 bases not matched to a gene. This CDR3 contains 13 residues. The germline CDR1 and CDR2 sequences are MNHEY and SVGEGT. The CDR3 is CASRREGSYEQYV. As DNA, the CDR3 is TGTGCCAGCCGCCGGGAGGGTTCCTACGAGCAGTACGTC.

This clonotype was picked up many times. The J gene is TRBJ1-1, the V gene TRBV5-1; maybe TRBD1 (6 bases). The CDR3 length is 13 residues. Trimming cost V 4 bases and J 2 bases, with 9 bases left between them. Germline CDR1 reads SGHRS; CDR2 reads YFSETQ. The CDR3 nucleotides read TGCGCCAGCAGCGCGGGGGCAAACACTGAAGCTTTCTTT. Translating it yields CASSAGANTEAFF.

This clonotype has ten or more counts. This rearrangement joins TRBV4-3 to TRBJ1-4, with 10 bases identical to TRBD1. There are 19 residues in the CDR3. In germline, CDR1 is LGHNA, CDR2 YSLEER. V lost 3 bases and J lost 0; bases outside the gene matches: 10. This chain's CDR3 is CASSQAGQGGYATNEKLFF. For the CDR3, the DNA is TGCGCCAGCAGCCAGGCCGGACAGGGGGGCTACGCAACTAATGAAAAACTGTTTTTT.